The 23 T cell receptor beta chains in this list originate from one sample, sequenced in a study of cytomegalovirus exposure and HLA in healthy donors. With 60 Vbeta and 13 Jbeta primers, the PCR was carried out. Generated by immunoSEQ multiplex PCR, the TCRdb table keeps only in-frame clones and is missing some. Found here are under 250,000 clones, roughly 80% of them singletons; the top ten hold around 4%. Sequencing was done on a sample of PBMCs. The origin of the receptors is a male donor in good health and CMV-seronegative.

This chain links TRBV7-9 with TRBJ2-1, with TRBD2 identical over 15 bases. The V gene's germline CDR1 is SEHNR and CDR2 FQNEAQ (reference sequence). The junction had 6 bases not matched to a gene; V was cut back by 5 bases and J by 7 bases. This CDR3 contains 16 residues. The CDR3 protein is CASSPRTSGRGNEQFF. Written as DNA, the CDR3 is TGTGCCAGCAGCCCCCGGACTAGCGGGAGGGGAAATGAGCAGTTCTTC.

This clone was detected only once. V gene TRBV7-2 combines with J gene TRBJ2-5, with 7 bases that match TRBD1. V lost 4 bases to trimming and J lost 4 bases; unmatched junction nucleotides: 6. This CDR3 comprises 14 residues. Germline V gene data show CDR1 as SGHTA and CDR2 as FQGNSA. CDR3 region: CASSWGQFGETQYF. The CDR3 bases are TGTGCCAGCAGCTGGGGACAGTTCGGAGAGACCCAGTACTTC. Variable domain in full (rest from reference TRBV7-2 and TRBJ2-5): GAGVSQSPSNKVTEKGKDVELRCDPISGHTALYWYRQSLGQGLEFLIYFQGNSAPDKSGLPSDRFSAERTGGSVSTLTIQRTQQEDSAVYLCASSWGQFGETQYFGPGTRLLVL.

J is TRBJ1-6 and V is TRBV5-6; D is uncertain. The CDR3 extends over 16 amino acids. The ends were cut back, 0 bases at V and 9 bases at J, with 16 bases in the middle. Germline-derived CDR1 and CDR2 are SGHDT and YYEEEE. CDR3 amino acids: CASSLVSDSSGSPLHF. CDR3 sequence (DNA): TGTGCCAGCAGCTTGGTAAGTGACTCATCGGGTTCACCCCTCCACTTT.

This clone occurred once. V is TRBV7-2 and J is TRBJ1-5; D remains ambiguous. Trimming took 1 base from V and 0 from J, leaving 7 bases between them. Germline V lookup: CDR1 SGHTA, CDR2 FQGNSA. The length of the CDR3 is 15 residues. Here the CDR3 reads CASSLGSGSNQPQHF. The CDR3 region has the DNA TGTGCCAGCAGCTTAGGGTCCGGTAGCAATCAGCCCCAGCATTTT.

This clone has only a few counts. The chain has TRBV6-1 and TRBJ1-1; TRBD1 matches at 11 bases. After removal of 2 bases from V and 8 bases from J, the junction contained 7 bases not matched to a gene. The germline gives CDR1 MNHNS, CDR2 SASEGT. CDR3 length equals 15 residues. CDR3 in DNA: TGTGCCAGCAGTGAAACGGGACAGGGGGGATCAGAAGCTTTCTTT. The encoded protein is CASSETGQGGSEAFF.

The chain carries TRBV28 and TRBJ1-1; 7 bases fit TRBD1. This CDR3 contains 14 residues. Germline CDR1 is MDHEN and CDR2 is SYDVKM. The J segment lost 10 bases and the V segment lost 2 bases, leaving 10 bases of the junction unmatched. CDR3 sequence (DNA): TGTGCCAGCAGTTTAATGCTAGACAGGGCCGGAGCTTTCTTT. It encodes CASSLMLDRAGAFF.

This sequence joins TRBV19 and TRBJ2-7; 15 positions match TRBD2. CDR3 size: 15 residues. Germline V gene data show CDR1 as LNHDA and CDR2 as SQIVND (reference sequence). After removal of 5 bases from V and 5 bases from J, the junction contained 4 bases not matched to a gene. The CDR3 reads CASSPGLAGGNEQYF. DNA for the CDR3: TGTGCCAGTAGTCCGGGACTAGCGGGAGGAAACGAGCAGTACTTC. Variable domain in full (rest from reference TRBV19 and TRBJ2-7): DGGITQSPKYLFRKEGQNVTLSCEQNLNHDAMYWYRQDPGQGLRLIYYSQIVNDFQKGDIAEGYSVSREKKESFPLTVTSAQKNPTAFYLCASSPGLAGGNEQYFGPGTRLTVT.

This clone has a single count. This chain joins TRBV6-5 and TRBJ2-7, with D perhaps matching TRBD1 (5 bases). The ends were cut back, 0 bases at V and 0 bases at J, with 12 bases in the middle. CDR1 and CDR2 (germline): MNHEY, SVGAGI. The CDR3 covers 16 residues. CDR3 residues: CASSYSETALSYEQYF. The CDR3 nucleotides are TGTGCCAGCAGTTACTCGGAGACAGCTCTCTCCTACGAGCAGTACTTC.

The gene calls are TRBV28 and TRBJ2-7; 12 bases fit TRBD1. Germline values: CDR1 MDHEN, CDR2 SYDVKM. The CDR3 loop spans 15 amino acids. Losses at the gene ends were 5 bases for V and 7 bases for J; bases not matched to a gene: 9. CDR3 coding DNA: TGTGCCAGCAGTAGGGGTGGGACAGGGGGCTGGGAGCAGTACTTC. This translates into CASSRGGTGGWEQYF.

The V call is TRBV7-2, the J call TRBJ2-1; a possible D gene is TRBD2 (6 bases). Trimming removed 6 bases at V and 7 bases at J, with 22 bases between. CDR3 size: 16 residues. Germline values: CDR1 SGHTA, CDR2 FQGNSA. CDR3 sequence (DNA): TGTGCCAGCAGTCAACCACCCCCGACTAGATGGAATGAGCAGTTCTTC. Translated, it gives CASSQPPPTRWNEQFF.

The chain uses TRBV18 and TRBJ1-3; TRBD1 agrees at 7 bases. The V and J ends lost 2 bases and 1 base, in that order; junction bases with no gene match: 2. CDR1 is KGHSH, CDR2 LQKENI, per germline. CDR3 length: 15 amino acids. The CDR3 is CASSPGTASGNTIYF. The DNA of the CDR3 is TGTGCCAGCTCACCAGGGACAGCGTCTGGAAACACCATATATTTT.

This chain uses TRBV6-1 with TRBJ1-1, with D possibly TRBD1 on 6 matching bases. This CDR3 region has 15 residues. Trimming shortened V by 7 bases and J by 0 bases, and 15 bases separated the two germline ends. CDR1 and CDR2 from the germline V gene are MNHNS and SASEGT. The CDR3 is CASKEGGMMNTEAFF. The CDR3 nucleotides are TGTGCCAGCAAAGAGGGGGGGATGATGAACACTGAAGCTTTCTTT.

The V gene is TRBV5-4, the J gene TRBJ1-6; D perhaps matches TRBD1 (5 bases). Between the trimmed V and J ends, which lost 2 bases and 10 bases, there was a span of 13 bases. Germline lookup yields CDR1 SGHNT and CDR2 YYREEE (reference sequence). CDR3 length: 14 amino acids. The CDR3 loop is CASSLSGENSPLHF. Written as DNA, the CDR3 is TGTGCCAGCAGCTTATCGGGGGAGAACTCACCCCTCCACTTT.

The genes are TRBV27 and TRBJ2-7, with TRBD1 identical over 8 bases. Germline CDR1 and CDR2: MNHEY and SMNVEV (reference sequence). V shed 6 bases, J shed 1 base, and the junction held 5 bases outside the gene matches. This CDR3 contains 14 residues. DNA of the CDR3: TGTGCCAGCAGAGCCAGGACAGGGTCCTACGAGCAGTACTTC. Translated: CASRARTGSYEQYF.

The chain employs TRBV5-1 and TRBJ2-7; perhaps TRBD1 as D (6 bases). V lost 0 bases, J lost 3 bases, and 7 bases lay in between. The CDR3 length is 13 residues. Germline CDR1 SGHRS, CDR2 YFSETQ. The CDR3 bases are TGCGCCAGCAGCTTGGTAGGGGGCTACGAGCAGTACTTC. Protein sequence: CASSLVGGYEQYF.

V and J are TRBV6-5 and TRBJ2-7, with D hard to call. The CDR3 runs 12 residues. Germline V gene sequence: CDR1 MNHEY, CDR2 SVGAGI. The V end was cut by 6 bases, the J end by 3 bases, with 9 bases between. Written as DNA, the CDR3 is TGTGCCAGCAGGCGGTCGGACTACGAGCAGTACTTC. The encoded protein is CASRRSDYEQYF.

The sample holds one count of this clone. The rearrangement joins TRBV9 to TRBJ2-5, with a possible D match to TRBD1 (6 bases). V gave up 7 bases and J gave up 4 bases, with 17 bases separating them. The CDR3 covers 14 residues. The germline V gene encodes CDR1 SGDLS and CDR2 YYNGEE. The CDR3 loop is CASALSGVGETQYF. The CDR3 DNA is TGTGCCAGCGCCCTGTCAGGGGTAGGAGAGACCCAGTACTTC.

The rearrangement uses TRBV6-6 and TRBJ1-2; TRBD1 agrees at 7 bases. V was clipped by 11 bases and J by 0 bases; unmatched bases: 12. The CDR3 totals 15 residues. Germline V gene data show CDR1 as MNHNY and CDR2 as SVGAGI (reference sequence). The CDR3 here is CAAGQEILANYGYTF. The CDR3 nucleotides are TGTGCCGCTGGACAGGAAATTTTAGCTAACTATGGCTACACCTTC.

This clone showed up just once. This rearrangement joins TRBV4-1 to TRBJ2-7; D is ambiguous. Between the trimmed V and J ends, which lost 0 bases and 5 bases, there was a span of 14 bases. In germline, CDR1 is MGHRA, CDR2 YSYEKL. The CDR3 contains 15 residues. CDR3 sequence (DNA): TGCGCCAGCAGCCAAGATCCCGCGGTACGGGACGAGCAGTACTTC. As protein: CASSQDPAVRDEQYF.

The chain carries TRBV5-4 and TRBJ2-2, with TRBD1 identical over 10 bases. V lost 5 bases, J lost 4 bases, and 8 bases stayed unmatched. The CDR3 runs 16 residues. Germline V gives CDR1 SGHNT, CDR2 YYREEE (reference sequence). Here the CDR3 reads CASRAGTGAGTGELFF. CDR3 nucleotides: TGTGCCAGCAGGGCCGGGACAGGGGCTGGCACCGGGGAGCTGTTTTTT.

This clone was found a few times. This sequence joins TRBV5-1 and TRBJ1-5; no reliable D call. The CDR3 consists of 13 residues. V gave up 0 bases and J gave up 4 bases, with 5 bases separating them. Germline CDR1 and CDR2: SGHRS and YFSETQ. CDR3 nucleotide sequence: TGCGCCAGCAGCTTGGACAGTAATCAGCCCCAGCATTTT. This codes for CASSLDSNQPQHF.

In DNA, the CDR3 is TGTGCCAGCAGTTACCAGGGTGGGACTAACTATGGCTACACCTTC. As protein: CASSYQGGTNYGYTF. The rearrangement links TRBV6-6 to TRBJ1-2, with D possibly matching TRBD1 (5 bases). CDR3 length: 15 residues. Germline assignment: CDR1 MNHNY and CDR2 SVGAGI (reference sequence). Trimming removed 2 bases at V and 0 bases at J, with 10 bases between.

The chain joins TRBV2 to TRBJ2-7, with 9 bases matching TRBD1. The CDR3 loop spans 14 amino acids. CDR1 SNHLY and CDR2 FYNNEI come from the germline V gene. V lost 8 bases and J lost 4; bases outside the gene matches: 9. The CDR3, as DNA: TGTGCCAGCGTTTTGACAGGGGGTCATTACGAGCAGTACTTC. Encoded protein: CASVLTGGHYEQYF.